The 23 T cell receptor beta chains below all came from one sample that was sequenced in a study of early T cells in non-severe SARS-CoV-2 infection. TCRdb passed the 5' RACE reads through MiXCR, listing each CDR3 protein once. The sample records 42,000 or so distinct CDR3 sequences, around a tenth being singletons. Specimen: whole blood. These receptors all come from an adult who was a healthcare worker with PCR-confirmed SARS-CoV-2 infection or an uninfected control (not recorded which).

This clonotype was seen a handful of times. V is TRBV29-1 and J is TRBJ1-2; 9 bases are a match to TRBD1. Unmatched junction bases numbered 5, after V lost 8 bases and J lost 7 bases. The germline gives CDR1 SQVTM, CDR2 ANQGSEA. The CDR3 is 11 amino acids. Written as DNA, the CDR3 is TGCAGCACCGAGACAGGGGGTGGCTACACCTTC. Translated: CSTETGGGYTF.

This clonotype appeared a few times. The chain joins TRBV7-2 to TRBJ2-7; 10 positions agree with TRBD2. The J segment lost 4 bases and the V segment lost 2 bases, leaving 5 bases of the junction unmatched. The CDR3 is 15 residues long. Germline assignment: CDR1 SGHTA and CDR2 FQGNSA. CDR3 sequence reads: CASSLLAGAGYEQYF. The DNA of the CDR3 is TGTGCCAGCAGCTTACTAGCGGGAGCTGGGTACGAGCAGTACTTC.

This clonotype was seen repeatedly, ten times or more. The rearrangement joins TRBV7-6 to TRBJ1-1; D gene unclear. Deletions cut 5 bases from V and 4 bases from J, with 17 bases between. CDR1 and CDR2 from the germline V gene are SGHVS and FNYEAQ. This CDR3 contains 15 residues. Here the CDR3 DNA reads TGTGCCAGCAGCCCTCAAAGCGGGAAAGGCACTGAAGCTTTCTTT. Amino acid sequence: CASSPQSGKGTEAFF.

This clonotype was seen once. CDR3 nucleotides: TGTGCCAGCAGCTCCGAGCAGTTTGCGGGAAGGCCTTACTTC. This encodes CASSSEQFAGRPYF. This rearrangement joins TRBV7-2 to TRBJ2-7; weak D call: TRBD2 (6 bases). V was clipped by 4 bases and J by 13 bases, with 23 bases between them. The CDR3 covers 14 residues. The germline V gene encodes CDR1 SGHTA and CDR2 FQGNSA.

The CDR3 sequence: CATRWGQDNSPLHF. The CDR3 bases are TGTGCCACCCGGTGGGGACAGGATAATTCACCCCTCCACTTT. The chain is built from TRBV2 and TRBJ1-6; TRBD1 matches at 8 bases. This CDR3 comprises 14 residues. J was trimmed by 5 bases and V by 10 bases; bases with no gene match: 7. Per the germline V gene, CDR1 is SNHLY and CDR2 is FYNNEI.

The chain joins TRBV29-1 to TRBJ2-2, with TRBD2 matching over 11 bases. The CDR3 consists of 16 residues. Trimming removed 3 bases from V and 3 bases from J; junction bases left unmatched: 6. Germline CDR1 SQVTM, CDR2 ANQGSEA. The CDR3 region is CSVELAGGEDTGELFF. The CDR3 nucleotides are TGCAGCGTTGAGCTAGCGGGAGGTGAGGACACCGGGGAGCTGTTTTTT.

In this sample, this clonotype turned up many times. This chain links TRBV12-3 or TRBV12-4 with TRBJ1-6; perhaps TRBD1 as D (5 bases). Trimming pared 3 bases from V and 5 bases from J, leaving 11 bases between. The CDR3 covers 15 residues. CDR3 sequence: CASSFGGGDNSPLHF. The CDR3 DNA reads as TGTGCCAGCAGTTTCGGCGGGGGAGATAATTCACCCCTCCACTTT.

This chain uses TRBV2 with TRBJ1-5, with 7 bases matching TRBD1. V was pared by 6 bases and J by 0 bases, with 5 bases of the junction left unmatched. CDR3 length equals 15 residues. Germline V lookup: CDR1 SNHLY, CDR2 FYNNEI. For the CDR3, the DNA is TGTGCCAGCAGGGGGGACAGCCATAGCAATCAGCCCCAGCATTTT. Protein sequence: CASRGDSHSNQPQHF.

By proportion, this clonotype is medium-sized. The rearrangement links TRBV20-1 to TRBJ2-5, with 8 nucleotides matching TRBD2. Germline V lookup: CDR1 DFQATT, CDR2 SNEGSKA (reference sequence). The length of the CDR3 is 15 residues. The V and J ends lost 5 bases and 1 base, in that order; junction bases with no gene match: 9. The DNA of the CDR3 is TGCAGTGCTCCCCCCTTAGCGGGATCCCAAGAGACCCAGTACTTC. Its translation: CSAPPLAGSQETQYF.

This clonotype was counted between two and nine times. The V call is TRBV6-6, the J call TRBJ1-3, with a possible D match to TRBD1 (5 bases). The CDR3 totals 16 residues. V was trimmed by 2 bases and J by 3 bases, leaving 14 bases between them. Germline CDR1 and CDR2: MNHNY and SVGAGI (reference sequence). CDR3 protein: CASSYPAGKDGNTIYF. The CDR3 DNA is TGTGCCAGCAGTTACCCCGCAGGGAAGGATGGAAACACCATATATTTT.

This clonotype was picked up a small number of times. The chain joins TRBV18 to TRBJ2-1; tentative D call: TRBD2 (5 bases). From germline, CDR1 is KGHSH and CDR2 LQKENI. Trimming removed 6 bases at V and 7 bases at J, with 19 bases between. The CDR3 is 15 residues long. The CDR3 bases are TGTGCCAGCTCCCCTTCGTCTCAATGGGAGAATGAGCAGTTCTTC. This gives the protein CASSPSSQWENEQFF.

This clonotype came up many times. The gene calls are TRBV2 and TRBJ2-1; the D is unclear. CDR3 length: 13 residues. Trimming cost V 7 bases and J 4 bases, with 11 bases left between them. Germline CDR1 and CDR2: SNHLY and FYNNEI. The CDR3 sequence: CASNENRYNEQFF. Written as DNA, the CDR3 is TGTGCCAGCAACGAGAACAGATACAATGAGCAGTTCTTC.

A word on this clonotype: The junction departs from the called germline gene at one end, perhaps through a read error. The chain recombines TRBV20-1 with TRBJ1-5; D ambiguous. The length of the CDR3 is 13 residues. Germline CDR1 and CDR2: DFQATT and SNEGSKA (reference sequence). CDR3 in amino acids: CSASSVSNRPQHF. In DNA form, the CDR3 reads TGCAGTGCTAGCTCAGTTAGCAATCGGCCCCAGCATTTT.

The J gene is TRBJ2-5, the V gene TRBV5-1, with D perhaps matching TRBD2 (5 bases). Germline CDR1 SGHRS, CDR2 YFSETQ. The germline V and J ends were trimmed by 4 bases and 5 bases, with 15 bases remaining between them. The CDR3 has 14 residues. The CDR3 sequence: CASSPVARRETQYF. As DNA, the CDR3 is TGCGCCAGCAGCCCGGTCGCCCGGAGGGAGACCCAGTACTTC.

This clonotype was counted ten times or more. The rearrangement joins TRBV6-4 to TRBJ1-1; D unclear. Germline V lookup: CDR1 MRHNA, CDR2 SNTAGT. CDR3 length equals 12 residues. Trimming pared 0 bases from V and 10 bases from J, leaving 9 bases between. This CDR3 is CASSDSTGRAFF. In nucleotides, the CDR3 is TGTGCCAGCAGTGACTCGACGGGGAGAGCTTTCTTT.

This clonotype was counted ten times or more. The CDR3 DNA reads TGTGCCAGCAGCAACGAGGGGTACGAGCAGTACTTC. Its translation: CASSNEGYEQYF. V is TRBV7-2 and J is TRBJ2-7; perhaps D is TRBD1 or TRBD2 (5 bases each). Per the germline V gene, CDR1 is SGHTA and CDR2 is FQGNSA. V lost 5 bases to trimming and J lost 4 bases, with 9 bases between them. The CDR3 sequence is 12 residues long.

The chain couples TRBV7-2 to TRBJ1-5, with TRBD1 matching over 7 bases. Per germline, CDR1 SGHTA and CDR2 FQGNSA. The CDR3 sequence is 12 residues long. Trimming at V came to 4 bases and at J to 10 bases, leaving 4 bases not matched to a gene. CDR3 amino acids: CASSSRTGPQHF. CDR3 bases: TGTGCCAGCAGCTCGAGGACAGGTCCCCAGCATTTT.

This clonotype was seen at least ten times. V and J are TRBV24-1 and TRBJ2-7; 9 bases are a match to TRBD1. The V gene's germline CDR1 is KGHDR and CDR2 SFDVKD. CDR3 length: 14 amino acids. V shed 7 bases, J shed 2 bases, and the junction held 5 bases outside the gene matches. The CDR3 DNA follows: TGTGCCACCAGGGCAGGACAGGGGACCTACGAGCAGTACTTC. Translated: CATRAGQGTYEQYF.

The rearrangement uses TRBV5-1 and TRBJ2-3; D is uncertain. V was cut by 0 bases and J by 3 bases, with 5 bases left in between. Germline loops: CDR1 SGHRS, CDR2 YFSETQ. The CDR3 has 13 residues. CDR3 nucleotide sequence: TGCGCCAGCAGCTTGGATCAGACAGATACGCAGTATTTT. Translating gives CASSLDQTDTQYF.

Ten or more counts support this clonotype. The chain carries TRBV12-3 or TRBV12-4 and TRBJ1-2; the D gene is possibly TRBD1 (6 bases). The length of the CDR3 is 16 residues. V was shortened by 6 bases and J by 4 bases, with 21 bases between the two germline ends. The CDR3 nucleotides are TGTGCCAGCAGCCCCCTCGTGGGACAAGGACTCTATGGCTACACCTTC. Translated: CASSPLVGQGLYGYTF.

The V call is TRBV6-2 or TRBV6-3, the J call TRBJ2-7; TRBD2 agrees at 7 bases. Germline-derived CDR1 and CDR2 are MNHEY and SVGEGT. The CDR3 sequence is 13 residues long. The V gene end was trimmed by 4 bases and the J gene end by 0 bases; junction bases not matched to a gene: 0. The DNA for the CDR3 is TGTGCCAGCAGTTGGACTAGCTCCTACGAGCAGTACTTC. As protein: CASSWTSSYEQYF.

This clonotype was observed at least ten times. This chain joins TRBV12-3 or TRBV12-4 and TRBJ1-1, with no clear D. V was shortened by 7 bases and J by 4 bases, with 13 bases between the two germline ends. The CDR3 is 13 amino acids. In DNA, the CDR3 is TGTGCCAGCACCCCGGCGAGGGTCACTGAAGCTTTCTTT. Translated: CASTPARVTEAFF.

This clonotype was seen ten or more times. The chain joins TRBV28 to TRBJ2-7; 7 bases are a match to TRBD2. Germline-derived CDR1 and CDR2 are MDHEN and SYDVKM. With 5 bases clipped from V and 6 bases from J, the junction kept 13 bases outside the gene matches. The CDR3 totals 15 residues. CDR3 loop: CASSLWAGASREQYF. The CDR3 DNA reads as TGTGCCAGCAGTCTCTGGGCGGGAGCCTCCCGCGAGCAGTACTTC.